The clone carrying this T cell receptor beta chain was found a few times. No antigen is known for it. This specimen belongs to a study of cytomegalovirus exposure and HLA in healthy donors. Across the whole study: Out of fewer than 400 genotyped donors, about 80% belonged to the Caucasian-associated ancestry cluster.

Study observations and caveats: Researchers reported in a later analysis that a missense DCLRE1C variant was tied to TCR beta V- and J-gene trimming. Testing in vitro showed three CMV-associated chains specific for CMV antigens.

60 Vbeta and 13 Jbeta primers were used in PCR. Here immunoSEQ multiplex PCR was the method, and the copy in TCRdb shows in-frame clones only, minus some. The table records 160,000 or so clones, approximately 81% of them present only once. Unmatched junction bases numbered 0, after V lost 0 bases and J lost 1 base. Germline CDR1 and CDR2: LGHNA and YNFKEQ. The CDR3 runs to 15 residues. Source material: PBMCs. The V call is TRBV4-2, the J call TRBJ2-5, with 9 bases lining up with TRBD2. The origin of this receptor is a young man in good health and CMV-seronegative. The CDR3 DNA reads as TGTGCCAGCAGCCAAGAGCGGGGGGGCCAAGAGACCCAGTACTTC. This translates into CASSQERGGQETQYF.